Below are 16 T cell receptor beta chains sequenced from a single sample in a study of response to subunit inactivated influenza vaccine. TCRdb independently ran MiXCR on the RT-PCR reads; one entry per CDR3 protein. The data show hundreds of thousands of distinct CDR3 sequences, about 18% seen once. The sequences come from PBMCs from blood, collected 4 to 6 days after vaccination. These receptors all come from a man aged 50 or older who received an inactivated influenza vaccine.

The V and J genes are TRBV7-2 and TRBJ2-1, with a possible D match to TRBD1 (6 bases). The germline V gene has CDR1 SGHTA and CDR2 FQGNSA. This CDR3 has 15 amino acids. Trimming shortened V by 1 base and J by 6 bases, and 13 bases separated the two germline ends. CDR3 amino acids: CASSLDRQAGNEQFF. The CDR3 DNA reads TGTGCCAGCAGCTTAGATAGACAGGCGGGCAATGAGCAGTTCTTC. The entire variable domain, with the rest obtained from reference TRBV7-2 and TRBJ2-1, is as follows: GAGVSQSPSNKVTEKGKDVELRCDPISGHTALYWYRQSLGQGLEFLIYFQGNSAPDKSGLPSDRFSAERTGGSVSTLTIQRTQQEDSAVYLCASSLDRQAGNEQFFGPGTRLTVL.

This clonotype has just a few counts. The chain uses TRBV20-1 and TRBJ2-7; tentative D call: TRBD2 (5 bases). This CDR3 region has 13 residues. In germline, CDR1 is DFQATT, CDR2 SNEGSKA (reference sequence). Trimming removed 5 bases at V and 3 bases at J, with 14 bases between. CDR3 loop: CSAQRTGIYEQYF. DNA of the CDR3: TGCAGTGCTCAAAGGACGGGAATCTACGAGCAGTACTTC.

The V gene is TRBV5-4, the J gene TRBJ2-3; 8 positions match TRBD1. V lost 9 bases and J lost 1; bases outside the gene matches: 4. The CDR3 covers 13 residues. CDR1 is SGHNT, CDR2 YYREEE, per germline (reference sequence). CDR3 DNA sequence: TGTGCCACCAGGGGGCAAGGCACAGATACGCAGTATTTT. It translates to CATRGQGTDTQYF.

This chain connects TRBV12-3 or TRBV12-4 to TRBJ2-2; D is ambiguous. This CDR3 is 12 amino acids long. V was shortened by 6 bases and J by 7 bases, with 9 bases between the two germline ends. The CDR3 DNA is TGTGCCAGCAGCGCCCAGATCGGGGAGCTGTTTTTT. Its protein is CASSAQIGELFF.

This clonotype was seen more than once but under ten times. The chain joins TRBV4-3 to TRBJ1-1, with 9 bases that match TRBD1. CDR1 and CDR2 from the germline V gene are LGHNA and YSLEER. The CDR3 totals 14 residues. V lost 1 base and J lost 8; bases outside the gene matches: 5. DNA for the CDR3: TGCGCCAGCAGCCAAGGGTTCGGGACAGGGGAAGCTTTCTTT. It specifies CASSQGFGTGEAFF.

This clonotype was picked up a small number of times. The J gene is TRBJ1-5, the V gene TRBV7-2, with D possibly being TRBD1 (6 bases). From germline, CDR1 is SGHTA and CDR2 FQGNSA. The V end lost 1 base, the J end lost 5 bases, and 9 bases lay between the germline ends. The CDR3 runs to 14 residues. The CDR3 nucleotides read TGTGCCAGCAGCTTAGAAGGGGGGTATCAGCCCCAGCATTTT. This codes for CASSLEGGYQPQHF.

There are many counts of this clonotype. This chain uses TRBV14 with TRBJ2-1; D gene unclear. The V and J ends lost 3 bases and 10 bases respectively, with 7 bases between them. CDR1 SGHDN and CDR2 FVKESK come from the germline V gene. This CDR3 comprises 11 residues. Written as DNA, the CDR3 is TGTGCCAGCAGCCAGAGGCGGGAGCAGTTCTTC. Translation: CASSQRREQFF. Variable domain in full (rest from reference TRBV14 and TRBJ2-1): EAGVTQFPSHSVIEKGQTVTLRCDPISGHDNLYWYRRVMGKEIKFLLHFVKESKQDESGMPNNRFLAERTGGTYSTLKVQPAELEDSGVYFCASSQRREQFFGPGTRLTVL.

The table lists this clonotype with a few counts. The chain couples TRBV10-3 to TRBJ2-6; possibly TRBD1 or TRBD2 for D (5 bases each). The CDR3 is 14 amino acids. The germline V gene has CDR1 ENHRY and CDR2 SYGVKD. The V gene lost 4 bases and the J gene lost 11 bases, with 15 bases spanning the gap. CDR3 sequence (DNA): TGTGCCATCAGTGCTGACAGTTCGGGGTACGTCCTGACTTTC. Translation gives CAISADSSGYVLTF.

Turning to this clonotype: It may be a read error: a sequence one base away is much more abundant. V and J are TRBV5-1 and TRBJ2-3, with TRBD2 identical over 7 bases. This CDR3 has 14 residues. V lost 3 bases and J lost 2; bases outside the gene matches: 3. The V gene's germline CDR1 is SGHRS and CDR2 YFSETQ. The CDR3 reads CASSSGGITDTQYF. In DNA, the CDR3 is TGCGCCAGCAGCTCCGGGGGGATCACAGATACGCAGTATTTT.

This chain connects TRBV28 to TRBJ1-2; perhaps TRBD1 as D (6 bases). The V end lost 3 bases, the J end lost 5 bases, and 16 bases lay between the germline ends. Germline values: CDR1 MDHEN, CDR2 SYDVKM. CDR3 size: 15 residues. The CDR3 loop reads CASSFGGAGFYGYTF. CDR3 DNA sequence: TGTGCCAGCAGTTTCGGGGGGGCAGGCTTTTATGGCTACACCTTC.

J is TRBJ2-3 and V is TRBV29-1, with D possibly being TRBD1 or TRBD2 (5 bases each). The germline V and J ends were trimmed by 0 bases and 8 bases, with 18 bases remaining between them. The CDR3 loop spans 15 amino acids. Looked up from germline, CDR1 is SQVTM and CDR2 is ANQGSEA. CDR3 sequence: CSVEDGTDLGGTQYF. The CDR3 DNA sequence: TGCAGCGTTGAAGACGGGACGGATTTGGGCGGTACGCAGTATTTT.

This clonotype was counted many times. The genes are TRBV5-1 and TRBJ1-2; D call uncertain. CDR3 length equals 14 residues. Looked up from germline, CDR1 is SGHRS and CDR2 is YFSETQ. Trimming cost V 0 bases and J 2 bases, with 8 bases left between them. Here the CDR3 reads CASSLEPGNYGYTF. The CDR3 DNA is TGCGCCAGCAGCTTGGAACCCGGGAACTATGGCTACACCTTC.

This clonotype occurred a few times. The CDR3 region is CASSLSPGDEKLFF. The CDR3 bases are TGCGCCAGCAGCCTCTCCCCAGGGGATGAAAAACTGTTTTTT. This rearrangement joins TRBV5-1 to TRBJ1-4; TRBD1 is a possible D gene (6 bases). This CDR3 spans 14 amino acids. Germline loops: CDR1 SGHRS, CDR2 YFSETQ. V gave up 4 bases and J gave up 6 bases, with 13 bases separating them.

The chain couples TRBV12-3 or TRBV12-4 to TRBJ2-7; D remains unclear. The length of the CDR3 is 12 residues. Between the trimmed V and J ends, which lost 6 bases and 6 bases, there was a span of 12 bases. Here the CDR3 reads CASSPLRSEQYF. For the CDR3, the DNA is TGTGCCAGCAGCCCCCTACGGTCCGAGCAGTACTTC.

This clonotype was seen only a few times. J is TRBJ1-1 and V is TRBV19, with D unresolved. V was shortened by 11 bases and J by 3 bases, with 16 bases between the two germline ends. The CDR3 loop spans 13 amino acids. Germline V gene sequence: CDR1 LNHDA, CDR2 SQIVND (reference sequence). CDR3 in amino acids: CASSGSRYTEAFF. The CDR3 DNA reads as TGTGCCTCCTCGGGGTCCCGGTACACTGAAGCTTTCTTT.

The table lists this clonotype with a few counts. This chain joins TRBV20-1 and TRBJ2-3; 9 bases line up with TRBD2. Looked up from germline, CDR1 is DFQATT and CDR2 is SNEGSKA (reference sequence). V was pared by 3 bases and J by 1 base, with 5 bases of the junction left unmatched. This CDR3 has 15 amino acids. In nucleotides, the CDR3 is TGCAGTGCTAGCCCTTGGACTAGCGGCACAGATACGCAGTATTTT. Translation gives CSASPWTSGTDTQYF.